This T cell receptor (beta chain) derives from a study of T cell responses to AZD1222 COVID-19 vaccine. Remarks on this clone: Its antigen is still unknown.

Study outcomes and limitations: Spike-spanning, vaccine-associated CD4 TCRs were dominant at 160-218 and 743-854.

Germline V gene data show CDR1 as KGHSH and CDR2 as LQKENI. This CDR3 has 15 amino acids. V shed 3 bases and J shed 0 bases, with 9 bases lying between them. Pooled in the analysis were second doses at about 4 or about 12 weeks. The assay was immunoSEQ multiplex PCR, and TCRdb's table has in-frame clones only and misses some. The table has more than 120,000 clones, about nine tenths seen once. The rearrangement uses TRBV18 and TRBJ1-3; tentatively, D is TRBD1 (5 bases). The sequencing here drew on peripheral blood, taken 28 days after the second AZD1222 dose. The origin of this receptor is an adult who received the AZD1222 COVID-19 vaccine. The CDR3 DNA follows: TGTGCCAGCTCACCCCAGGGCAGCTCTGGAAACACCATATATTTT. Protein sequence: CASSPQGSSGNTIYF.